The T cell receptor beta chain under discussion was sequenced for a study of long-term antiretroviral therapy in people with HIV. General study results and limits: Repertoires with HIV possessed tighter CDR3 length spans than those of controls.

A word on this clone: The antigen remains undetermined.

This CDR3 has 15 amino acids. The J segment lost 4 bases and the V segment lost 4 bases, leaving 5 bases of the junction unmatched. CDR1 and CDR2 (germline): KGHSH, LQKENI. Runs used v3.0 of the immunoSEQ assay and were done at survey level. In sequencing, about 35,000-50,000 T-cell genomes per sample were targeted. The protocol was immunoSEQ multiplex PCR, while the TCRdb copy is restricted to in-frame clones and leaves out a portion. This repertoire shows around 20,000 clones, roughly 78% found once; its top ten account for nearly 6.5%. Treatment locations for all participants with HIV were in the United States.

The chain recombines TRBV18 with TRBJ2-1; 9 bases fit TRBD2. The sequence was obtained from a young man with HIV. The source material was unsorted PBMCs, sampled at the start of antiretroviral therapy, before treatment. In DNA form, the CDR3 reads TGTGCCAGCTCACATCCGGGACTAGCATACAATGAGCAGTTCTTC. It is translated as CASSHPGLAYNEQFF.